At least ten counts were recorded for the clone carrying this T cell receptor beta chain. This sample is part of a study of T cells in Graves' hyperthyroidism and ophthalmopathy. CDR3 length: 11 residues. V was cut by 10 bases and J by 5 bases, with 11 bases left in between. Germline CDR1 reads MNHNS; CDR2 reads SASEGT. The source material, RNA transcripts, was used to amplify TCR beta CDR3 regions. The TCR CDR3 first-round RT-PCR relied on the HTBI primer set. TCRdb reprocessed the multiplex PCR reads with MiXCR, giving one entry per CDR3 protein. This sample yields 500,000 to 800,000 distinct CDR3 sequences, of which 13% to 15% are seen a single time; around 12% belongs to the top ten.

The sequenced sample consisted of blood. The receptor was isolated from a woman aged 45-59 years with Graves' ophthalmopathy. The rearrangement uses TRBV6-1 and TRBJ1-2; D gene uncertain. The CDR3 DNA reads TGTGCCACCGAATCGGATTATGGCTACACCTTC. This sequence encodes CATESDYGYTF.